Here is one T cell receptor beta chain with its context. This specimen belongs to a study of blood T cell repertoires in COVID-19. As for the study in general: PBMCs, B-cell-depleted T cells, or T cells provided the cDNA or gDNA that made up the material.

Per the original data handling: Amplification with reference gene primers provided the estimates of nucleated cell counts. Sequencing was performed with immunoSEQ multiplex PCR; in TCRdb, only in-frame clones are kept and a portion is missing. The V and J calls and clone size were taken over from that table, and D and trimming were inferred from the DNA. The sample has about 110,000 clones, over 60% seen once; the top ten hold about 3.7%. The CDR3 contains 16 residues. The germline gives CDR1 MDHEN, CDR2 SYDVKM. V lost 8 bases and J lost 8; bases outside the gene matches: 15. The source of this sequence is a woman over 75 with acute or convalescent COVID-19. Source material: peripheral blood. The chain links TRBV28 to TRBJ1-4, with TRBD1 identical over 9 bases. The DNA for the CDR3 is TGTGCCAGCGGACAGGGGTCCGCTCTTTCCGAGGAAAAACTGTTTTTT. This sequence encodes CASGQGSALSEEKLFF.